The T cell receptor beta chain described here comes from a study of PD-L1 blockade in urothelial cancer. This table comes from immunoSEQ multiplex PCR, and its TCRdb copy is limited to in-frame clones, with some not included. This table has about 130,000 clones, approximately 84% appearing once. Described time point: pretreatment peripheral blood. The source is a man between 50 and 59 years old with urothelial cancer. The specimen comprised PBMCs, sampled around atezolizumab (anti-PD-L1) treatment.

CDR3 coding DNA: TGTGCCAGCAGCTTCACGGCGGGAGGGGGTACAGTCCATGAGCAGTTCTTC. Translation: CASSFTAGGGTVHEQFF. The rearrangement uses TRBV11-3 and TRBJ2-1; 9 bases map to TRBD2. Germline V gene data show CDR1 as SGHNT and CDR2 as YENEEA. Trimming removed 3 bases from V and 8 bases from J; junction bases left unmatched: 14. The CDR3 sequence is 17 residues long.